Below are 21 T cell receptor beta chains sequenced from a single sample in a study of blood T cell repertoires in COVID-19. Repertoires were generated with immunoSEQ multiplex PCR, while TCRdb's copy carries only in-frame clones and drops some. The sample shows about 360,000 clones, less than 90% of them seen only once. Sequencing was performed on peripheral blood. The receptors stem from an older woman with COVID-19, enrolled during active disease.

A note on this clone: At one boundary the junction diverges from the germline segment, which might be a read error. This sequence joins TRBV2 and TRBJ2-6; 7 bases match TRBD1. CDR3 length: 15 amino acids. CDR1 and CDR2 (germline): SNHLY, FYNNEI. The CDR3 DNA is TGTGCCAGCAGGGAAGGGGGCGGTGGGGCCAACGTCCTGACTTTC. Its protein product is CASREGGGGANVLTF.

This rearrangement joins TRBV6-4 to TRBJ2-2, with 13 positions matching TRBD2. The CDR3 length is 17 residues. J lost 0 bases, V lost 2 bases, and 0 bases had no gene match. Germline V gene sequence: CDR1 MRHNA, CDR2 SNTAGT. CDR3 nucleotides: TGTGCCAGCAGTGACGGGACTAGCGGGGCGAACACCGGGGAGCTGTTTTTT. As protein: CASSDGTSGANTGELFF.

This clone was counted only a few times. The chain employs TRBV27 and TRBJ2-5, with 9 positions matching TRBD1. The CDR3 contains 15 residues. The V gene's germline CDR1 is MNHEY and CDR2 SMNVEV (reference sequence). J was trimmed by 5 bases and V by 5 bases; bases with no gene match: 9. The CDR3 DNA reads TGTGCCAGCAGTCTACAGGGGGCGCGGCCGGAGACCCAGTACTTC. As protein: CASSLQGARPETQYF.

J is TRBJ2-3 and V is TRBV5-1, with TRBD1 as a possible D gene (8 bases). V lost 4 bases and J lost 2, with 17 bases in between. This CDR3 has 16 amino acids. Germline V gives CDR1 SGHRS, CDR2 YFSETQ. In DNA form, the CDR3 reads TGCGCCAGCAGCCCGCTACAGGGGGGGTACACAGATACGCAGTATTTT. Translated: CASSPLQGGYTDTQYF. Drawing the rest from reference TRBV5-1 and TRBJ2-3, the complete variable domain is KAGVTQTPRYLIKTRGQQVTLSCSPISGHRSVSWYQQTPGQGLQFLFEYFSETQRNKGNFPGRFSGRQFSNSRSEMNVSTLELGDSALYLCASSPLQGGYTDTQYFGPGTRLTVL.

This clone was seen a few times. V gene TRBV5-6 combines with J gene TRBJ2-1; the match to TRBD1 covers 7 bases. Losses at the gene ends were 4 bases for V and 14 bases for J; bases not matched to a gene: 21. Germline CDR1 is SGHDT and CDR2 is YYEEEE. The CDR3 length is 16 residues. CDR3 region: CASSPTDRATIGPEFF. DNA of the CDR3: TGTGCCAGCAGCCCCACCGACAGGGCCACAATCGGTCCCGAGTTCTTC.

The gene calls are TRBV15 and TRBJ1-4; TRBD1 matches at 12 bases. Losses at the gene ends were 1 base for V and 8 bases for J; bases not matched to a gene: 5. The germline V gene has CDR1 LNHNV and CDR2 YYDKDF (reference sequence). The CDR3 contains 16 residues. The CDR3 loop is CATSRVRGTGGEKLFF. CDR3 DNA: TGTGCCACCAGCAGAGTTCGGGGGACAGGGGGCGAAAAACTGTTTTTT.

The J gene is TRBJ1-1, the V gene TRBV18; TRBD1 agrees at 10 bases. The CDR3 is 16 residues long. The V gene's germline CDR1 is KGHSH and CDR2 LQKENI. Trimming took 4 bases from V and 4 from J; bases not matched to a gene: 9. The CDR3 nucleotides are TGTGCCAGCTCACGACAGGGGGCAGGGATGGGCACTGAAGCTTTCTTT. Translating gives CASSRQGAGMGTEAFF.

V usage is TRBV6-5 and J usage is TRBJ1-1; D is ambiguous. Between the trimmed V and J ends, which lost 0 bases and 0 bases, there was a span of 8 bases. Germline V gene lookup returns CDR1 MNHEY and CDR2 SVGAGI. The CDR3 totals 15 residues. CDR3 coding DNA: TGTGCCAGCAGTTACTCCCATGTCCTGAACACTGAAGCTTTCTTT. It is translated as CASSYSHVLNTEAFF.

The rearrangement joins TRBV13 to TRBJ2-1; 9 bases map to TRBD2. CDR1 and CDR2 (germline): PRHDT, FYEKMQ (reference sequence). Trimming took 5 bases from V and 5 from J; bases not matched to a gene: 7. The CDR3 is made up of 15 amino acids. CDR3 amino acids: CASSRSGGLNNEQFF. As DNA, the CDR3 is TGTGCCAGCAGCCGAAGCGGGGGGCTCAACAATGAGCAGTTCTTC.

The rearrangement uses TRBV12-3 or TRBV12-4 and TRBJ2-7, with a possible D match to TRBD2 (5 bases). V lost 6 bases and J lost 4, with 7 bases in between. The CDR3 has 11 residues. The CDR3 loop reads CASRRGYEQYF. The CDR3 bases are TGTGCCAGCAGGAGAGGGTACGAGCAGTACTTC.

The chain combines TRBV4-1 with TRBJ1-1; unclear D gene. Trimming removed 3 bases at V and 0 bases at J, with 11 bases between. The CDR3 contains 15 residues. The germline V gene encodes CDR1 MGHRA and CDR2 YSYEKL. CDR3 loop: CASSQVISMNTEAFF. CDR3 bases: TGCGCCAGCAGCCAGGTCATTTCTATGAACACTGAAGCTTTCTTT.

V gene TRBV11-2 combines with J gene TRBJ2-7; D remains unclear. The germline gives CDR1 SGHAT, CDR2 FQNNGV. The CDR3 runs 14 residues. V dropped 3 bases and J dropped 5 bases, with 14 bases sitting between them. The CDR3 sequence is CASSFLARRHEQYF. The CDR3 nucleotides are TGTGCCAGCAGCTTTCTGGCCCGCCGCCACGAGCAGTACTTC.

J is TRBJ2-2 and V is TRBV7-7; 15 positions match TRBD2. Unmatched junction bases numbered 8, after V lost 5 bases and J lost 7 bases. The CDR3 is 17 amino acids. Looked up from germline, CDR1 is SSHAT and CDR2 is FNYEAQ (reference sequence). The CDR3 sequence: CASSAGLAGGLNGELFF. CDR3 DNA: TGTGCCAGCAGCGCCGGACTAGCGGGGGGGCTTAACGGGGAGCTGTTTTTT.

V is TRBV9 and J is TRBJ1-1; TRBD1 might be the D (5 bases). Germline CDR1 reads SGDLS; CDR2 reads YYNGEE. V shed 0 bases and J shed 1 base, with 10 bases lying between them. This CDR3 has 15 residues. CDR3 in amino acids: CASSVDRQGNTEAFF. The CDR3 nucleotides read TGTGCCAGCAGCGTAGATCGGCAGGGGAACACTGAAGCTTTCTTT.

The V and J genes are TRBV4-1 and TRBJ2-5; 10 bases align to TRBD1. V shed 1 base, J shed 4 bases, and the junction held 9 bases outside the gene matches. CDR3 length: 17 residues. Looked up from germline, CDR1 is MGHRA and CDR2 is YSYEKL. The CDR3 protein is CASSQVFMGQGLETQYF. CDR3 in DNA: TGCGCCAGCAGCCAAGTATTCATGGGACAGGGGTTAGAGACCCAGTACTTC.

The gene calls are TRBV7-3 and TRBJ2-7; D gene ambiguous. V was trimmed by 5 bases and J by 2 bases, leaving 19 bases between them. Per germline, CDR1 SGHTA and CDR2 FQGTGA. The length of the CDR3 is 16 residues. The CDR3 reads CASSPRPAVLAYEQYF. CDR3 coding DNA: TGTGCCAGCAGCCCAAGACCCGCCGTCCTAGCCTACGAGCAGTACTTC.

This clone was seen only a few times. The chain joins TRBV3-1 (or the pseudogene TRBV3-2) to TRBJ1-2, with D perhaps matching TRBD1 (5 bases). Germline CDR1 reads LGHDT; CDR2 reads YNNKEL (reference sequence). The CDR3 is 16 amino acids. Trimming stripped 2 bases from V and 4 bases from J, with 17 bases between. CDR3 DNA: TGTGCCAGCAGCCAATTTTCCGGGACTCGCTTCTATGGCTACACCTTC. Its protein is CASSQFSGTRFYGYTF.

The chain carries TRBV9 and TRBJ2-1; 7 nucleotides align to TRBD2. In germline, CDR1 is SGDLS, CDR2 YYNGEE. The CDR3 covers 15 residues. Losses at the gene ends were 0 bases for V and 5 bases for J; bases not matched to a gene: 5. CDR3: CASSVERGDNNEQFF. CDR3 DNA: TGTGCCAGCAGCGTAGAACGGGGGGATAACAATGAGCAGTTCTTC.

The chain uses TRBV10-3 and TRBJ1-1; 12 bases agree with TRBD1. Germline V gives CDR1 ENHRY, CDR2 SYGVKD. CDR3 size: 17 residues. V lost 3 bases, J lost 5 bases, and 10 bases stayed unmatched. The CDR3 here is CAISDSGTGGAGTEAFF. Written as DNA, the CDR3 is TGTGCCATCAGTGATAGTGGGACAGGGGGCGCGGGGACTGAAGCTTTCTTT.

This clone was observed a few times. The V call is TRBV6-2 or TRBV6-3, the J call TRBJ2-5; 9 bases are shared with TRBD2. CDR3 length: 15 amino acids. Germline loops: CDR1 MNHEY, CDR2 SVGEGT. The trim removed 2 bases at V and 1 base at J, leaving 2 bases unmatched. In DNA, the CDR3 is TGTGCCAGCAGTTACGATAGCGGGGGCCAAGAGACCCAGTACTTC. As protein: CASSYDSGGQETQYF.

The rearrangement links TRBV21-1 to TRBJ1-1. TRBV21-1 is termed a pseudogene. The CDR3 has 16 residues. CDR3 nucleotides: TGTGCCAGCAGCAAAATATATTGCAGGGAGGGCACTGAAGCTTTCTTT. Its protein is CASSKIYCREGTEAFF.